The 11 T cell receptor beta chains below come from one sample, sequenced in a study of vaccination and CD4 T cells after COVID-19. Treatment described: roughly 11-day PBMC culture with coronavirus spike peptide pools or control peptides (ViraFEST assay). These receptors lack a known antigen. Cultured CD4+ T-cell DNA underwent Oncomine TCR Beta short-read sequencing. Each CDR3 protein gets one entry after TCRdb re-called the PCR reads with MiXCR. Of thousands of distinct CDR3 sequences in the sample, approximately 71% were seen once. The specimen comprised CD4+ T cells from blood, cultured in vitro, sampled before SARS-CoV-2 vaccination. These receptors were taken from a human donor who had recovered from COVID-19.

This chain's CDR3 is CASGWDRYSGNTIYF. Written as DNA, the CDR3 is TGTGCCAGCGGTTGGGACAGGTACTCTGGAAACACCATATATTTT. The chain links TRBV28 to TRBJ1-3; 8 bases fit TRBD1. Germline V gives CDR1 MDHEN, CDR2 SYDVKM. The CDR3 covers 15 residues. With 8 bases clipped from V and 0 bases from J, the junction kept 6 bases outside the gene matches.

This clonotype has only a few counts. This sequence joins TRBV5-4 and TRBJ1-2; no clear D. The V end was cut by 0 bases, the J end by 4 bases, with 4 bases between. Germline V gene data show CDR1 as SGHNT and CDR2 as YYREEE (reference sequence). The CDR3 runs 12 residues. The CDR3 region is CASSLGVYGYTF. The CDR3 nucleotides are TGTGCCAGCAGCTTGGGGGTCTATGGCTACACCTTC. Together with reference TRBV5-4 and TRBJ1-2, the CDR3 gives the full variable domain: ETGVTQSPTHLIKTRGQQVTLRCSSQSGHNTVSWYQQALGQGPQFIFQYYREEENGRGNFPPRFSGLQFPNYSSELNVNALELDDSALYLCASSLGVYGYTFGSGTRLTVV.

This chain connects TRBV6-1 to TRBJ2-1; TRBD2 matches 11 bases. Germline loops: CDR1 MNHNS, CDR2 SASEGT. With V trimmed by 8 bases and J by 7 bases, 7 bases remained unmatched. This CDR3 has 14 residues. CDR3 bases: TGTGCCAGCCTGACCTTAGCGGGAGGGAATGAGCAGTTCTTC. This gives the protein CASLTLAGGNEQFF.

V is TRBV20-1 and J is TRBJ2-3, with D possibly matching TRBD2 (6 bases). Germline V CDR1 and CDR2: DFQATT, SNEGSKA (reference sequence). The germline V and J ends were trimmed by 1 base and 5 bases, with 16 bases remaining between them. The CDR3 has 15 residues. CDR3 loop: CSARVAGPSLDTQYF. In DNA, the CDR3 is TGCAGTGCTAGAGTGGCGGGACCTTCTTTAGATACGCAGTATTTT.

This chain joins TRBV6-5 and TRBJ2-2; tentatively, D is TRBD1 (7 bases). CDR3 length: 15 residues. The V end was cut by 4 bases, the J end by 4 bases, with 13 bases between. In germline, CDR1 is MNHEY, CDR2 SVGAGI. The DNA for the CDR3 is TGTGCCAGCAGTTCCGCAGGGGGGCTCACCGGGGAGCTGTTTTTT. Translated: CASSSAGGLTGELFF.

This chain joins TRBV19 and TRBJ2-7; 8 bases align to TRBD1. The CDR3 sequence is 14 residues long. Germline V gives CDR1 LNHDA, CDR2 SQIVND (reference sequence). V was clipped by 3 bases and J by 0 bases; unmatched bases: 1. The DNA for the CDR3 is TGTGCCAGTAGTATGGGACAGGACTCCTACGAGCAGTACTTC. Translation: CASSMGQDSYEQYF.

This clonotype was seen just once. V usage is TRBV20-1 and J usage is TRBJ1-5; D gene uncertain. V was cut by 0 bases and J by 5 bases, with 5 bases left in between. The germline V gene encodes CDR1 DFQATT and CDR2 SNEGSKA (reference sequence). The CDR3 is 12 amino acids. In DNA form, the CDR3 reads TGCAGTGCTAGAGAATTTCATCAGCCCCAGCATTTT. Amino acid sequence: CSAREFHQPQHF.

The rearrangement joins TRBV21-1 to TRBJ2-5; TRBD2 reflects the table's D call only, with no check against the DNA. TRBV21-1 is marked as a pseudogene. The CDR3 runs to 14 residues. CDR3 sequence: CASSKIGLTETQYF. CDR3 nucleotide sequence: TGTGCCAGCAGCAAAATCGGACTCACCGAGACCCAGTACTTC.

The V gene is TRBV28, the J gene TRBJ1-5; D gene uncertain. This CDR3 contains 17 residues. V was shortened by 5 bases and J by 0 bases, with 17 bases between the two germline ends. CDR1 and CDR2 from the germline V gene are MDHEN and SYDVKM. The CDR3 bases are TGTGCCAGCAGTCCTGGATTGGCGGTTTATAGCAATCAGCCCCAGCATTTT. Translation: CASSPGLAVYSNQPQHF.

This sequence joins TRBV7-9 and TRBJ2-5; either TRBD1 or TRBD2 may fit D (5 bases each). The germline V gene has CDR1 SEHNR and CDR2 FQNEAQ (reference sequence). Trimming left V 2 bases short and J 12 bases short, with 19 bases between. The CDR3 contains 14 residues. CDR3 residues: CASSLPVWDGREYF. DNA for the CDR3: TGTGCCAGCAGCTTACCAGTCTGGGACGGGCGGGAGTACTTC.

This clonotype was detected a few times. The V gene is TRBV21-1, the J gene TRBJ2-1; the table's D gene call, TRBD1, was not cross checked with the DNA. TRBV21-1 is marked as a pseudogene. The CDR3 length is 13 residues. CDR3 region: CASSRGQGNEQFF. In DNA, the CDR3 is TGTGCCAGCAGCAGAGGACAGGGGAATGAGCAGTTCTTC.